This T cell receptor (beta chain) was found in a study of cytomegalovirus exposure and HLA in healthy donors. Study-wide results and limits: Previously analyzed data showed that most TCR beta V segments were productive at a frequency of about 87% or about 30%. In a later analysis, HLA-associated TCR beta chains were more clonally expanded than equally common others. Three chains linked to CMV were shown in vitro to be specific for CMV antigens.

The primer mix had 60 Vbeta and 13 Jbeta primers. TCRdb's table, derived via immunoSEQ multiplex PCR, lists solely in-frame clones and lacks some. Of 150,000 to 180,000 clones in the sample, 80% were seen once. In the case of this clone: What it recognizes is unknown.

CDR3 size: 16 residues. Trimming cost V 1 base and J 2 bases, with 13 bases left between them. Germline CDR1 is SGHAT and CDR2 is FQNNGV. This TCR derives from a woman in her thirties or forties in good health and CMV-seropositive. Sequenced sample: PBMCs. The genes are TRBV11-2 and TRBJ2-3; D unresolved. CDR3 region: CASSLGGTGHTDTQYF. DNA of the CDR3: TGTGCCAGCAGCTTAGGAGGCACGGGTCACACAGATACGCAGTATTTT.